The entry that follows covers one T cell receptor (beta chain) sequence. Its antigen is as yet unknown. The same CDR3 can be traced to other DNA sequences in this sample. Division of CD4+ cells produced a CD45RA+ naive subset and a CD45RA-negative memory subset. Clones were sequenced by immunoSEQ multiplex PCR, and TCRdb holds only the in-frame ones, with some missing. Seen here are some 2,500,000 clones, just under 95% observed once, and the top ten hold 0.37%. The germline CDR1 and CDR2 sequences are LNHDA and SQIVND (reference sequence). This CDR3 region has 15 residues. Between the trimmed V and J ends, which lost 1 base and 0 bases, there was a span of 7 bases. This sample is part of a study of shared clonotypes between healthy human individuals. Study-level information: Researchers assigned three CD4 naive, three CD4 memory, two CD8 naive and one CD8 memory plate to each donor. General study results and limits: Few donors restricted represented genetic and exposure-history diversity. Shared clonotypes across all four donors exceeded non-shared ones in generation probability.

This sequence was found in a man aged 18 to 29 in good health. Some clones in this sample may be carry-over from other donors' samples. The chain combines TRBV19 with TRBJ2-4, with D maybe TRBD2 (6 bases). Sequenced input: naive CD4+ T cells from PBMCs. Subset here: CD45RA+ positively selected. The CDR3 reads CASSIGGVAKNIQYF. The DNA of the CDR3 is TGTGCCAGTAGTATAGGCGGGGTAGCCAAAAACATTCAGTACTTC.